The T cell receptor (beta chain) described here comes from a study of blood T cells in healthy people across ages. The overall study: About one barcoded beta molecule was captured per two T cells (by template switching).

It was with a sample-barcoded 5' primer and a J-beta primer mix that a second PCR of about 6 to 12 cycles was run. Each TCR beta cDNA got a 12-nucleotide random molecular identifier. One entry per CDR3 protein, called by TCRdb with MiXCR from the 5' RACE reads. This sample carries approximately 810,000 distinct CDR3 sequences, roughly 26% of them seen once, and the ten largest clones take around 15%. The germline V gene has CDR1 SGHAT and CDR2 FQNNGV. The CDR3 totals 16 residues. Trimming took 1 base from V and 9 from J, leaving 16 bases between them. The source material was blood. This TCR was recovered from a woman aged 80 or older in good health. The chain has TRBV11-2 and TRBJ1-6, with D unclear. CDR3 loop: CASSLVSSTLGSPLHF. The CDR3 nucleotides are TGTGCCAGCAGCTTAGTCTCAAGCACCTTGGGTTCACCCCTCCACTTT.